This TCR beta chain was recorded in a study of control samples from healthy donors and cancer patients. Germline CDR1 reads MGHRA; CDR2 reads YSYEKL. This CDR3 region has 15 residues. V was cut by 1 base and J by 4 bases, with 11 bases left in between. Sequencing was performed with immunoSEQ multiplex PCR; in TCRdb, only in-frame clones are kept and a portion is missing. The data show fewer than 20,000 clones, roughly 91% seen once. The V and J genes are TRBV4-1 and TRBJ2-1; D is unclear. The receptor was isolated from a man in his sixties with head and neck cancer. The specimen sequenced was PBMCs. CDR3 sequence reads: CASSQGWAEYNEQFF. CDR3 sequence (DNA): TGCGCCAGCAGCCAAGGCTGGGCGGAGTACAATGAGCAGTTCTTC.